The T cell receptor beta chain described here comes from a study of cytomegalovirus exposure and HLA in healthy donors. Study in general: Earlier results showed roughly 120 million unique TCR beta sequences derived from some 180 million T cells.

In the PCR, 60 Vbeta and 13 Jbeta primers were used. Original processing methods: As a later analysis found, there were tens of millions of unique TCR beta chains, of which some 10 million were shared. The method was immunoSEQ multiplex PCR; TCRdb's version includes in-frame clones alone and lacks a portion of them. That table is the source of V, J and clone size, and D and trimming were worked out from the DNA. This sample's table has roughly 120,000 clones. Likely unrecorded immune exposures existed in these nominally healthy donors. With V trimmed by 5 bases and J by 6 bases, 10 bases remained unmatched. Looked up from germline, CDR1 is SGHTA and CDR2 is FQGNSA. The CDR3 length is 16 residues.

The V gene is TRBV7-2, the J gene TRBJ2-7, with TRBD2 identical over 13 bases. The sequence came from a man aged 25-45 years in good health and CMV-seronegative. Sequencing input: PBMCs. Written as DNA, the CDR3 is TGTGCCAGCAGCATCCGGACTAGCGGGGGAACAGTCGAGCAGTACTTC. Encoded protein: CASSIRTSGGTVEQYF.